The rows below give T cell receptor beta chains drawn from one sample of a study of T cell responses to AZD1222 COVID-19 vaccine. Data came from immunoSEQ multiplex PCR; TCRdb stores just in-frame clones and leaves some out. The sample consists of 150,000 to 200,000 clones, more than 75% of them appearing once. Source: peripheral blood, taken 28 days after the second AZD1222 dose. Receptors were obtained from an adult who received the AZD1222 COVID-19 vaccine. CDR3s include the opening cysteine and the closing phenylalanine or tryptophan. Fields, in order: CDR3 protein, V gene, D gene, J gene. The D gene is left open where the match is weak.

CDR3: CAISGRTDTQYF
V: TRBV10-3
D: -
J: TRBJ2-3

CDR3: CASSATSGRPGEQYF
V: TRBV6-6
D: TRBD2
J: TRBJ2-7

CDR3: CASSIWGILAGELAGSYNEQFF
V: TRBV19
D: TRBD2
J: TRBJ2-1

CDR3: CASIRGINSPLHF
V: TRBV2
D: -
J: TRBJ1-6

CDR3: CASSQVGQGRYEQYF
V: TRBV4-3
D: TRBD1
J: TRBJ2-7

CDR3: CASSLEGNTGELFF
V: TRBV7-9
D: -
J: TRBJ2-2

CDR3: CAISPSGTTNYGYTF
V: TRBV10-3
D: -
J: TRBJ1-2

CDR3: CASSLSPHSRLATNEQFF
V: TRBV27
D: TRBD2
J: TRBJ2-1

CDR3: CASSLGSGRYEQYF
V: TRBV5-1
D: -
J: TRBJ2-7

CDR3: CASTNTADSYNEQFF
V: TRBV9
D: -
J: TRBJ2-1

CDR3: CATSEATSGRARDTQYF
V: TRBV24-1
D: TRBD2
J: TRBJ2-3

CDR3: CASSRDRGRETQYF
V: TRBV4-2
D: -
J: TRBJ2-5

CDR3: CASRPYGVSGGTQYF
V: TRBV19
D: -
J: TRBJ2-3

CDR3: CASSLMTREQYF
V: TRBV7-9
D: -
J: TRBJ2-7

CDR3: CASSLLTGLGYGYTF
V: TRBV28
D: TRBD1
J: TRBJ1-2

CDR3: CASSLDRDYNEQFF
V: TRBV28
D: TRBD1
J: TRBJ2-1

CDR3: CATSAKNYGYTF
V: TRBV24-1
D: -
J: TRBJ1-2

CDR3: CASSLGGTAYEQYF
V: TRBV28
D: -
J: TRBJ2-7

CDR3: CASSIEGQGGNQPQHF
V: TRBV19
D: TRBD1
J: TRBJ1-5

CDR3: CASSPRGRPWSDTEAFF
V: TRBV18
D: -
J: TRBJ1-1

CDR3: CASRGGDALYEQYF
V: TRBV28
D: -
J: TRBJ2-7

CDR3: CASSGRQVRGYTF
V: TRBV3-1/TRBV3-2
D: -
J: TRBJ1-2

CDR3: CASSQWDRVGTEAFF
V: TRBV23-1
D: TRBD1
J: TRBJ1-1

CDR3: CASSQGVDIQPQHF
V: TRBV3-1/TRBV3-2
D: -
J: TRBJ1-5

CDR3: CASSQERLTGGGEQYF
V: TRBV3-1/TRBV3-2
D: TRBD1
J: TRBJ2-7

CDR3: CASRAGGATGEQYF
V: TRBV28
D: TRBD1
J: TRBJ2-7

CDR3: CAWSRSSGNTIYF
V: TRBV30
D: -
J: TRBJ1-3

CDR3: CASCAPRLGYEQYF
V: TRBV21-1
D: -
J: TRBJ2-7

CDR3: CASSRSTGGPIYEQYF
V: TRBV7-2
D: TRBD2
J: TRBJ2-7

CDR3: CASSDLAGALNEQFF
V: TRBV6-1
D: TRBD2
J: TRBJ2-1

CDR3: CASSLVALNEQFF
V: TRBV5-4
D: -
J: TRBJ2-1

CDR3: CASRSSGRDTGELFF
V: TRBV6-5
D: TRBD2
J: TRBJ2-2

CDR3: CASSFSGGGNEKLFF
V: TRBV28
D: -
J: TRBJ1-4

CDR3: CASSAGGRNSNQPQHF
V: TRBV5-6
D: -
J: TRBJ1-5

CDR3: CATSDLAGGANEQYF
V: TRBV24-1
D: -
J: TRBJ2-7

CDR3: CASREDGTNTEAFF
V: TRBV6-6
D: -
J: TRBJ1-1

CDR3: CASTGTGSSYEQYF
V: TRBV28
D: TRBD1
J: TRBJ2-7

CDR3: CASRGTGAQETQYF
V: TRBV6-5
D: TRBD1
J: TRBJ2-5

CDR3: CASSSPGGRQPQHF
V: TRBV6-5
D: TRBD1
J: TRBJ1-5

CDR3: CASSWRGRGTDTQYF
V: TRBV28
D: -
J: TRBJ2-3

CDR3: CASTPTRGGVQTSGNTIYF
V: TRBV28
D: -
J: TRBJ1-3

CDR3: CASSDRTGAYEQYF
V: TRBV7-8
D: TRBD1
J: TRBJ2-7

CDR3: CASSVGQGASYEQYF
V: TRBV19
D: TRBD1
J: TRBJ2-7

CDR3: CASRPPGQGTGELFF
V: TRBV5-6
D: TRBD1
J: TRBJ2-2

CDR3: CAIRSRRGGQYF
V: TRBV10-3
D: TRBD2
J: TRBJ2-7

CDR3: CASSQTGNYGYTF
V: TRBV6-5
D: -
J: TRBJ1-2

CDR3: CAWTRLAGGDTQYF
V: TRBV30
D: TRBD2
J: TRBJ2-3

CDR3: CASSARTGENQPQHF
V: TRBV9
D: TRBD1
J: TRBJ1-5